The 8 T cell receptor beta chains listed next were all sequenced from one sample in a study of cytomegalovirus exposure and HLA in healthy donors. Both 60 Vbeta primers and 13 Jbeta primers went into the PCR. Libraries were prepared by immunoSEQ multiplex PCR; TCRdb keeps only in-frame clonotypes and omits some of them. The sample holds around 50,000 clones, around 85% seen once. Sample: PBMCs. These receptor sequences come from a man in his forties or fifties in good health and CMV-seronegative.

The rearrangement uses TRBV29-1 and TRBJ1-5; TRBD1 aligns across 11 bases. The ends lost 5 bases at V and 1 base at J; junction bases unmatched: 4. CDR1 SQVTM and CDR2 ANQGSEA come from the germline V gene. The CDR3 length is 15 residues. The CDR3 bases are TGCAGCGTTAGGACAGGGGGCGGGAGCAATCAGCCCCAGCATTTT. This sequence encodes CSVRTGGGSNQPQHF.

In this sample, this clone turned up a few times. The chain recombines TRBV12-1 with TRBJ1-1. TRBV12-1 is tagged as a pseudogene. The CDR3 length is 14 residues. DNA of the CDR3: TGTGCCAGCAGCTTTGTTGCGGGGGTGACTGAAGCTTTCTTT. This encodes CASSFVAGVTEAFF.

The chain couples TRBV15 to TRBJ2-7, with a weak D call TRBD2 (6 bases). The CDR3 runs to 13 residues. Germline assignment: CDR1 LNHNV and CDR2 YYDKDF (reference sequence). Trimming took off 8 bases at V and 1 base at J, with 12 bases between the two ends. The CDR3 protein is CATANAGSYEQYF. The CDR3 coding sequence is TGTGCCACCGCAAATGCGGGGTCCTACGAGCAGTACTTC.

The V and J genes are TRBV5-1 and TRBJ2-7; no clear D gene. V was cut by 0 bases and J by 6 bases, with 10 bases left in between. Germline V gene data show CDR1 as SGHRS and CDR2 as YFSETQ. The CDR3 length is 13 residues. The CDR3 coding sequence is TGCGCCAGCAGCTTGGCTGGTCAGATCGAGCAGTACTTC. Residues: CASSLAGQIEQYF.

The chain combines TRBV7-9 with TRBJ2-5; 11 bases match TRBD1. The germline V gene has CDR1 SEHNR and CDR2 FQNEAQ (reference sequence). The CDR3 extends over 18 amino acids. V trimming: 2 bases; J trimming: 5 bases; junction bases outside the gene matches: 13. CDR3 bases: TGTGCCAGCAGCTTAAATTTGGCTTGGGGACAGGGGGGCGAGACCCAGTACTTC. Encoded protein: CASSLNLAWGQGGETQYF.

V is TRBV30 and J is TRBJ1-2; D unclear. The V and J ends lost 3 bases and 6 bases respectively, with 14 bases between them. The CDR3 is made up of 13 amino acids. Germline assignment: CDR1 GTSNPN and CDR2 SVGIG (reference sequence). The chain's CDR3 is CAWRRLGSDGYTF. The CDR3 region has the DNA TGTGCCTGGAGGCGGCTCGGGTCCGATGGCTACACCTTC.

The V call is TRBV5-4, the J call TRBJ1-3; TRBD1 agrees at 7 bases. The CDR3 runs 13 residues. Germline CDR1 reads SGHNT; CDR2 reads YYREEE (reference sequence). V shed 4 bases, J shed 4 bases, and the junction held 2 bases outside the gene matches. The CDR3 here is CASSVDRGNTIYF. The DNA for the CDR3 is TGTGCCAGCAGCGTGGACAGGGGAAACACCATATATTTT.

The chain couples TRBV27 to TRBJ1-1; TRBD1 matches at 9 bases. V was pared by 3 bases and J by 4 bases, with 9 bases of the junction left unmatched. Germline lookup yields CDR1 MNHEY and CDR2 SMNVEV (reference sequence). The CDR3 runs to 16 residues. The CDR3 loop reads CASSFLGTGKGTEAFF. The CDR3 coding sequence is TGTGCCAGCAGTTTTTTAGGGACAGGGAAGGGCACTGAAGCTTTCTTT.